These T cell receptor beta chains were read from a single sample in a study of cytomegalovirus exposure and HLA in healthy donors. Using immunoSEQ multiplex PCR, the repertoire was profiled, and TCRdb retains in-frame clones only, with some absent. Among about 190,000 clones listed, roughly 80% were seen once. The material sequenced was PBMCs. Every receptor here comes from a woman between 18 and 29 years old in good health and CMV-seronegative. The CDR3 runs from the conserved cysteine through the conserved F or W.

cdr3_aa | j_call | v_call
CASSQERAGPYEQYF | TRBJ2-7 | TRBV4-2
CASSYSRVTNYGYTF | TRBJ1-2 | TRBV6-5
CAISASGTSYNEQFF | TRBJ2-1 | TRBV10-3
CASSALQGASGNTIYF | TRBJ1-3 | TRBV7-2
CASSYSPTGADGELFF | TRBJ2-2 | TRBV6-5
CASSSRLAGRNEQFF | TRBJ2-1 | TRBV6-5
CSVGGIGQETQYF | TRBJ2-5 | TRBV29-1
CASSSGETSTDTQYF | TRBJ2-3 | TRBV11-2
CATGDSYNEQFF | TRBJ2-1 | TRBV28
CASNEDLRDTQYF | TRBJ2-3 | TRBV14
CASSAKDRDSSPLHF | TRBJ1-6 | TRBV28
CASSLGRIGTDTQYF | TRBJ2-3 | TRBV11-3
CASSLEVGAETQYF | TRBJ2-5 | TRBV5-4
CASSLSLAGVQETQYF | TRBJ2-5 | TRBV27
CAISDGASGWYEQYF | TRBJ2-7 | TRBV10-3
CASQPGGMVDEQFF | TRBJ2-1 | TRBV2
CASSWRRTAQETQYF | TRBJ2-5 | TRBV5-1
CAEMEGETQYF | TRBJ2-5 | TRBV7-9
CASLHAAGDEQFF | TRBJ2-1 | TRBV6-1
CASSDGAYLNTGELFF | TRBJ2-2 | TRBV6-1
CASSYGQGPHYGYTF | TRBJ1-2 | TRBV6-5
CASSPATGSDPVHNNEQFF | TRBJ2-1 | TRBV11-3
CASSFAQGSGYTF | TRBJ1-2 | TRBV7-3
CASSQDGGEALYEQYF | TRBJ2-7 | TRBV4-1
CASSFQGYSGNTIYF | TRBJ1-3 | TRBV5-6
CASSYDRDPDTQYF | TRBJ2-3 | TRBV5-1
CASSVEGQGSTEAFF | TRBJ1-1 | TRBV9
CASSQGWASEAFF | TRBJ1-1 | TRBV14
CASSLSENYGYTF | TRBJ1-2 | TRBV11-2
CASSYSTAVYGYTF | TRBJ1-2 | TRBV18
CASRRDSLPRGQPQHF | TRBJ1-5 | TRBV2
CASSVGDKVSSPLHF | TRBJ1-6 | TRBV9
CASSLGSQGRGYTF | TRBJ1-2 | TRBV7-2
CASSLGTEAYEQYF | TRBJ2-7 | TRBV5-6
CASNLVSGRITGELFF | TRBJ2-2 | TRBV7-2
CASTPRGRDSYEQYF | TRBJ2-7 | TRBV28
CASSLVRGAGLYNEQFF | TRBJ2-1 | TRBV11-2
CASSPRGAGVGTEAFF | TRBJ1-1 | TRBV7-2
CASSQEEQGLEYF | TRBJ2-7 | TRBV4-1
CASSQVGGGANEQFF | TRBJ2-1 | TRBV4-1
CASSLKPTGDQETQYF | TRBJ2-5 | TRBV5-1
CASSLLGLAGGKTGELFF | TRBJ2-2 | TRBV7-2
CASSYGQAYGYTF | TRBJ1-2 | TRBV6-5
CASSEMVREETQYF | TRBJ2-5 | TRBV6-1
CATRTSGGTGELFF | TRBJ2-2 | TRBV4-2
CASSATGQGANYGYTF | TRBJ1-2 | TRBV2
CASSFGGIEAFF | TRBJ1-1 | TRBV5-1
CASSLGRPDTQYF | TRBJ2-3 | TRBV7-2
CASSSVTGAEKLFF | TRBJ1-4 | TRBV5-1
CASSLVGREGNGYTF | TRBJ1-2 | TRBV7-2
CASSPGQGLAHSGNTIYF | TRBJ1-3 | TRBV9
CASSQVQGSPYGYTF | TRBJ1-2 | TRBV4-3
CATSTRGSLLTTGGYTF | TRBJ1-2 | TRBV15
CASSDRDRSGYTF | TRBJ1-2 | TRBV6-1
CASSLGGMNYEQYF | TRBJ2-7 | TRBV5-1
CASSLGQGFDYTF | TRBJ1-2 | TRBV7-9
CASSPLEGQGLYEQYF | TRBJ2-7 | TRBV28